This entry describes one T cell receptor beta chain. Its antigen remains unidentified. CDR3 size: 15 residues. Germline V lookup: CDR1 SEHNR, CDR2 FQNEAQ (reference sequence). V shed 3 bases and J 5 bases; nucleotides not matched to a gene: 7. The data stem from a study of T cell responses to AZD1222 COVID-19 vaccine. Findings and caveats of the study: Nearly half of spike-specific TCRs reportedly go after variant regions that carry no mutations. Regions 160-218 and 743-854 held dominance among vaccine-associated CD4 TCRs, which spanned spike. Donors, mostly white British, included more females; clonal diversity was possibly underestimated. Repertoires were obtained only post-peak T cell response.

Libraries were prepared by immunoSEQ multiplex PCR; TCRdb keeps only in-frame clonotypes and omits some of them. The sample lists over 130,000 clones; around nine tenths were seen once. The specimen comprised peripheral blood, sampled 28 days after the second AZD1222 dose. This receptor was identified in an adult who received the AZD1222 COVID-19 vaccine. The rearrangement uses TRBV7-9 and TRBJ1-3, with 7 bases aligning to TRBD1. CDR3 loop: CASSLNPGQRNTIYF. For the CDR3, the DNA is TGTGCCAGCAGCTTGAACCCGGGACAGAGAAACACCATATATTTT.